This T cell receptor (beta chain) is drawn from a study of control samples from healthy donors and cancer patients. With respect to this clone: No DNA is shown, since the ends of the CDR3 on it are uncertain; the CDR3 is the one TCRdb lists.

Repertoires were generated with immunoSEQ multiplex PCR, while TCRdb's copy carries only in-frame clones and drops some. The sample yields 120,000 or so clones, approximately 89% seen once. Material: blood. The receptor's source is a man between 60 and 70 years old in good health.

CDR3 amino acids: CASILDLGAFF. The V call is TRBV2, the J call TRBJ1-1. The CDR3 adds up to 11 amino acids, both ends counted. CDR1 is SNHLY and CDR2 is FYNNEI in the germline V gene.